The present T cell receptor beta chain was sequenced within a study of early T cells in non-severe SARS-CoV-2 infection. On the study more broadly: From unsorted whole blood, bulk RNA was sequenced, and the chains remained unpaired. General study points: Using VDJdb, the matching emphasized anti-spike CD8 responses while missing private and CD4 specificities.

This CDR3 comprises 11 residues. The V end was cut by 1 base, the J end by 2 bases, with 3 bases between. Per the germline V gene, CDR1 is DFQATT and CDR2 is SNEGSKA (reference sequence). Molecules of cDNA were individually given unique molecular identifiers that were attached to them. TCRdb called the 5' RACE reads again in MiXCR, with one record for every CDR3 protein. This table holds 65,000 to 75,000 distinct CDR3 sequences, around 13% found once. In this sample, this clonotype turned up many times. Its antigen is unidentified. This chain uses TRBV20-1 with TRBJ2-7; no definite D call. The clonotype comes from an adult who was a healthcare worker with PCR-confirmed SARS-CoV-2 infection or an uninfected control (not recorded which). The material sequenced was whole blood. The CDR3 bases are TGCAGTGCTAGAGGGACCTACGAGCAGTACTTC. Its translation is CSARGTYEQYF.